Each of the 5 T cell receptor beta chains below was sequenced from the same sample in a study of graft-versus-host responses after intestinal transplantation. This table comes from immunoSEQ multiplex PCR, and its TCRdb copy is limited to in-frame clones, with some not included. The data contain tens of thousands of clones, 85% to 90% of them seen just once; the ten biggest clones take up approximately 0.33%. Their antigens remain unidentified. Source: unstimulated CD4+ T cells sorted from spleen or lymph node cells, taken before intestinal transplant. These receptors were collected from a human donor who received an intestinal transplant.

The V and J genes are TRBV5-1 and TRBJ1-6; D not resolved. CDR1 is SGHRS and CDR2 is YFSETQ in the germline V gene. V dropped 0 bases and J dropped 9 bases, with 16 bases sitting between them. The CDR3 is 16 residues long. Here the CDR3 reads CASSLAPASTGSPLHF. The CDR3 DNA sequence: TGCGCCAGCAGCTTGGCCCCCGCTTCAACCGGTTCACCCCTCCACTTT.

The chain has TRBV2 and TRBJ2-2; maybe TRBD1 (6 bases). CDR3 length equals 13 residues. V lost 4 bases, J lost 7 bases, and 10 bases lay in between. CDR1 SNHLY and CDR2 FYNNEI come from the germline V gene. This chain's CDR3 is CASSGGHGGELFF. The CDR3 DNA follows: TGTGCCAGCAGTGGGGGGCACGGCGGGGAGCTGTTTTTT.

CDR3 sequence reads: CASVGTGPNQPQHF. The CDR3 DNA sequence: TGTGCCAGCGTCGGGACAGGCCCCAATCAGCCCCAGCATTTT. This rearrangement joins TRBV19 to TRBJ1-5, with 8 bases fitting TRBD1. Trimming cost V 9 bases and J 3 bases; bases outside gene matches: 7. The germline V gene encodes CDR1 LNHDA and CDR2 SQIVND (reference sequence). The CDR3 runs 14 residues.

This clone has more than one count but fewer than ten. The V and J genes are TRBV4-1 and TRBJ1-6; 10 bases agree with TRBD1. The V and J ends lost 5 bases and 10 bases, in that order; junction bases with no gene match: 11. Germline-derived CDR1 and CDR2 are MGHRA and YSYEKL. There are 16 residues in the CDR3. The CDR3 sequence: CASSKGTGDRKSPLHF. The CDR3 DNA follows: TGCGCCAGCAGCAAGGGGACAGGGGACAGGAAGTCACCCCTCCACTTT.

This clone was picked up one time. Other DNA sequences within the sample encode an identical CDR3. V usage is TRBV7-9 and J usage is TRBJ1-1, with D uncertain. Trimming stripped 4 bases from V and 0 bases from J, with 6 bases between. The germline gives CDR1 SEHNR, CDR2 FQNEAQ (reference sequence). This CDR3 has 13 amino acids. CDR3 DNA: TGTGCCAGCAGCTCCCAGGTGAACACTGAAGCTTTCTTT. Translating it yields CASSSQVNTEAFF.